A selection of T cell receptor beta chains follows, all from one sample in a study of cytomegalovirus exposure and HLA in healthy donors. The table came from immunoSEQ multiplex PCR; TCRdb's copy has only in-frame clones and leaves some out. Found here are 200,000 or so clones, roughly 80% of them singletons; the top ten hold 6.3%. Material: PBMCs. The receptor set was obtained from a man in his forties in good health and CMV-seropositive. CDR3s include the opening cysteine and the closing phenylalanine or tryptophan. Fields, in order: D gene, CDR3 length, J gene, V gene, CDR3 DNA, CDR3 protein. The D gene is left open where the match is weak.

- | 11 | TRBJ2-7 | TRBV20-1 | TGCAGTGCTAAGGAGACCTACGAGCAGTACTTC | CSAKETYEQYF
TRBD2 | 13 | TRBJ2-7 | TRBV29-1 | TGCAGCGTTGAAGGACTAGCGGGGGACGAGCAGTACTTC | CSVEGLAGDEQYF
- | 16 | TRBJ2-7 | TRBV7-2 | TGTGCCAGCAGCTTAGTTTCTTCACAGTTCATCTACGAGCAGTACTTC | CASSLVSSQFIYEQYF
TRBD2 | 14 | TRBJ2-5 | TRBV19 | TGTGCCAGTAGTATCAGCGGGGTTCAAGAGACCCAGTACTTC | CASSISGVQETQYF
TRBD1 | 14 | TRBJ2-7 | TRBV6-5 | TGTGCCAGCAGTTACGACGGGACAGGGCTCGAGCAGTACTTC | CASSYDGTGLEQYF
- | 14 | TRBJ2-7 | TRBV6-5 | TGTGCCAGCAGACTAGCTCCGACAGACTACGAGCAGTACTTC | CASRLAPTDYEQYF
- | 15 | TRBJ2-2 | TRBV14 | TGTGCCAGCAGCCAAGAAAACAGGGATCCCGGGGAGCTGTTTTTT | CASSQENRDPGELFF
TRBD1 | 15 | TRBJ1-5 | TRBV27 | TGTGCCAGCAGCGCACAGGGGTTAGGGAATCAGCCCCAGCATTTT | CASSAQGLGNQPQHF
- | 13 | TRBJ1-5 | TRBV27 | TGTGCCAGCAGTTTCGAGGGTTTAGGGCCCCAGCATTTT | CASSFEGLGPQHF
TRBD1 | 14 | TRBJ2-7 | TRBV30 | TGTGCCTGGAGTGTTTCAGGGGGCTTCCACGAGCAGTACTTC | CAWSVSGGFHEQYF